The sequence of this T cell receptor (beta chain) was determined in a study of regulatory T cells in long-lasting Graves disease. The TCR beta library used iRepertoire HTBI primers with Arm-PCR amplification of CDR3. TCRdb ran MiXCR on the multiplex PCR reads and lists one entry per CDR3 protein. Here the sample spans roughly 440,000 distinct CDR3 sequences, over 15% being singletons. Indicated time point: newly diagnosed GD, antithyroid drugs for less than 3 months. PBMC-derived RNA was used for the TCR library. Each of the patients was recruited from an endocrinology department situated in Xi'an, China. This clonotype was observed many times. This same sample was also taken into another study, of T cells in Graves' hyperthyroidism and ophthalmopathy.

The sample consisted of peripheral blood mononuclear cells (PBMCs), taken at new diagnosis, from a patient treated with antithyroid drugs. The source is a woman between 18 and 30 years old with Graves disease.

CDR3 sequence reads: CASSLVGLAGVANTGELFF. The CDR3 nucleotides are TGTGCCAGCAGCTTAGTTGGACTAGCGGGAGTTGCGAACACCGGGGAGCTGTTTTTT. This chain connects TRBV7-8 to TRBJ2-2; TRBD2 matches 13 bases. J was trimmed by 0 bases and V by 1 base; bases with no gene match: 5. Germline V gives CDR1 SGHVS, CDR2 FQNEAQ. The CDR3 is 19 amino acids.